The next 12 T cell receptor beta chains were all read from a single sample in a study of shared clonotypes between healthy human individuals. CD45RO-negative cells were positively selected for CCR7, leaving out terminally differentiated effector memory CD45RA+ cells. Produced via immunoSEQ multiplex PCR; TCRdb's table is partial and in-frame only. The repertoire holds approximately 840,000 clones, with 90% to 97% as singletons. Sequencing was performed on naive CD8+ T cells sorted from blood. These receptors were taken from a man aged 25 to 40 in good health.

V gene TRBV28 combines with J gene TRBJ2-7; 9 bases align to TRBD1. The CDR3 is 15 amino acids. CDR1 is MDHEN, CDR2 SYDVKM, per germline. The V and J ends lost 3 bases and 4 bases, in that order; junction bases with no gene match: 7. The CDR3 spells CASSFKGTGRYEQYF. The CDR3 DNA reads TGTGCCAGCAGTTTTAAGGGGACAGGGAGGTACGAGCAGTACTTC.

A single count supports this clone. The V call is TRBV6-1, the J call TRBJ1-3; D is undetermined. V was trimmed by 2 bases and J by 5 bases, leaving 16 bases between them. The CDR3 spans 16 residues. Germline lookup yields CDR1 MNHNS and CDR2 SASEGT. CDR3 sequence (DNA): TGTGCCAGCAGTGAATTCGAGGGCCTAATGAGAAACACCATATATTTT. Translation gives CASSEFEGLMRNTIYF.

The V gene is TRBV5-1, the J gene TRBJ2-1; a weak D match, TRBD2 (5 bases). CDR1 SGHRS and CDR2 YFSETQ come from the germline V gene. V lost 0 bases, J lost 3 bases, and 13 bases lay in between. The CDR3 runs 16 residues. CDR3 residues: CASSLVPDGDYNEQFF. CDR3 nucleotide sequence: TGCGCCAGCAGCTTGGTTCCGGACGGGGACTACAATGAGCAGTTCTTC.

As regards this clone: This sample includes further DNA sequences coding for the same CDR3. The V gene is TRBV29-1, the J gene TRBJ2-7, with unresolved D. Trimming pared 4 bases from V and 0 bases from J, leaving 7 bases between. Per the germline V gene, CDR1 is SQVTM and CDR2 is ANQGSEA. CDR3 size: 12 residues. The CDR3 region is CSVAGNSYEQYF. The DNA for the CDR3 is TGCAGCGTTGCCGGCAACTCCTACGAGCAGTACTTC.

This chain joins TRBV14 and TRBJ2-2; TRBD1 matches 7 bases. V trimming: 2 bases; J trimming: 2 bases; junction bases outside the gene matches: 8. The CDR3 runs to 17 residues. In germline, CDR1 is SGHDN, CDR2 FVKESK. CDR3 bases: TGTGCCAGCAGCCAACTGGGACAGCCACCTAACACCGGGGAGCTGTTTTTT. Translation: CASSQLGQPPNTGELFF. The whole variable domain, filled in from reference TRBV14 and TRBJ2-2, reads EAGVTQFPSHSVIEKGQTVTLRCDPISGHDNLYWYRRVMGKEIKFLLHFVKESKQDESGMPNNRFLAERTGGTYSTLKVQPAELEDSGVYFCASSQLGQPPNTGELFFGEGSRLTVL.

The rearrangement uses TRBV5-1 and TRBJ2-7; tentative D call: TRBD1 (7 bases). The CDR3 is made up of 15 amino acids. Germline CDR1 reads SGHRS; CDR2 reads YFSETQ. V dropped 2 bases and J dropped 5 bases, with 17 bases sitting between them. CDR3 sequence reads: CASSFFAGGSDEQYF. CDR3 nucleotide sequence: TGCGCCAGCAGCTTTTTTGCAGGGGGGAGCGACGAGCAGTACTTC.

The chain uses TRBV5-1 and TRBJ2-7; weak D call: TRBD2 (5 bases). Trimming removed 0 bases from V and 1 base from J, with 11 bases in between. CDR3 length: 15 residues. In germline, CDR1 is SGHRS, CDR2 YFSETQ. CDR3 amino acids: CASSLAGLTSYEQYF. CDR3 bases: TGCGCCAGCAGCTTGGCCGGACTCACTTCCTACGAGCAGTACTTC. The full variable domain, in which reference TRBV5-1 and TRBJ2-7 provide the parts outside the CDR3, is KAGVTQTPRYLIKTRGQQVTLSCSPISGHRSVSWYQQTPGQGLQFLFEYFSETQRNKGNFPGRFSGRQFSNSRSEMNVSTLELGDSALYLCASSLAGLTSYEQYFGPGTRLTVT.

V gene TRBV11-2 combines with J gene TRBJ2-7; TRBD2 aligns across 8 bases. The V segment lost 4 bases and the J segment 3 bases; nucleotides outside the gene matches: 11. CDR1 is SGHAT and CDR2 is FQNNGV in the germline V gene. This CDR3 spans 16 amino acids. CDR3 amino acids: CASSSWELAANYEQYF. The CDR3 DNA sequence: TGTGCCAGCAGCTCATGGGAACTAGCGGCAAACTACGAGCAGTACTTC.

The V gene is TRBV10-3, the J gene TRBJ2-2; D is possibly TRBD2 (6 bases). The CDR3 length is 16 residues. Germline V gene data show CDR1 as ENHRY and CDR2 as SYGVKD. V lost 6 bases and J 1 base, leaving 15 bases between the germline ends. CDR3 sequence reads: CAISGVEGQNTGELFF. In nucleotides, the CDR3 is TGTGCCATCAGCGGAGTGGAGGGCCAGAACACCGGGGAGCTGTTTTTT.

The rearrangement joins TRBV5-4 to TRBJ2-1; no definite D call. Trimming cost V 7 bases and J 7 bases, with 12 bases left between them. CDR3 size: 12 residues. From germline, CDR1 is SGHNT and CDR2 YYREEE (reference sequence). The CDR3 reads CASASSGNEQFF. The CDR3 nucleotides read TGTGCCAGCGCCAGCTCCGGGAATGAGCAGTTCTTC.

The chain couples TRBV28 to TRBJ2-5; D is unresolved. This CDR3 is 13 amino acids long. The germline V gene has CDR1 MDHEN and CDR2 SYDVKM. V lost 5 bases and J 3 bases, leaving 10 bases between the germline ends. The CDR3 nucleotides read TGTGCCAGCAGTCCCCTCCTCGAAGAGACCCAGTACTTC. Its protein product is CASSPLLEETQYF.

Here the CDR3 DNA reads TGTGCCAGCAGTGTAGGCGGGAGGTCCTACGAGCAGTACTTC. Residues: CASSVGGRSYEQYF. The chain uses TRBV2 and TRBJ2-7; 8 bases map to TRBD2. This CDR3 contains 14 residues. Germline V gene data show CDR1 as SNHLY and CDR2 as FYNNEI. The V gene end was trimmed by 4 bases and the J gene end by 1 base; junction bases not matched to a gene: 3. The variable domain in full, with the rest retrieved from reference TRBV2 and TRBJ2-7, is EPEVTQTPSHQVTQMGQEVILRCVPISNHLYFYWYRQILGQKVEFLVSFYNNEISEKSEIFDDQFSVERPDGSNFTLKIRSTKLEDSAMYFCASSVGGRSYEQYFGPGTRLTVT.